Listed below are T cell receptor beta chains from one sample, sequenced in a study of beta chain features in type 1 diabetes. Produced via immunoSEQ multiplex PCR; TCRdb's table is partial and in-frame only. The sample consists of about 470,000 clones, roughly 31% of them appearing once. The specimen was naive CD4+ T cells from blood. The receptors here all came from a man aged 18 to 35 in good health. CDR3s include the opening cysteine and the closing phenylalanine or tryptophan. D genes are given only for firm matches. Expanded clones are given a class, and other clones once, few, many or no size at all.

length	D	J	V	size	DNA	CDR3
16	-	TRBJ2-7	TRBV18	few	TGTGCCAGCTCACCACCAGTCGGACGCAACACCTACGAGCAGTACTTC	CASSPPVGRNTYEQYF
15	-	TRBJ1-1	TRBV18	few	TGTGCCAGCTCATCCCGGACAGCCGAGAACACTGAAGCTTTCTTT	CASSSRTAENTEAFF
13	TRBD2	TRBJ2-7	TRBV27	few	TGTGCCAGCAGTCGACTAGCGGCCTACGAGCAGTACTTC	CASSRLAAYEQYF
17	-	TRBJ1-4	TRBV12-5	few	TGTGCTAGTGGTTTGCTTGGGGCGACAGGTTGGAATGAAAAACTGTTTTTT	CASGLLGATGWNEKLFF
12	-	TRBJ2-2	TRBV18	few	TGTGCCAGCTCACTACTCGACGGGGAGCTGTTTTTT	CASSLLDGELFF
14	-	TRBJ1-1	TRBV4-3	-	TGCGCCAGCAGCCAAGACAGGATGAACACTGAAGCTTTCTTT	CASSQDRMNTEAFF
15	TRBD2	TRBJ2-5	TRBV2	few	TGTGCCAGCAGTTCCGGGACTAGCGGACAAGAGACCCAGTACTTC	CASSSGTSGQETQYF
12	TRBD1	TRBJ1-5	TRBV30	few	TGTGCCTGGGGACAGGGGGAACAGCCCCAGCATTTT	CAWGQGEQPQHF
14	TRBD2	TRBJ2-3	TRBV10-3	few	TGTGCCACCTGGGAACGGGAGGGCCCAGATACGCAGTATTTT	CATWEREGPDTQYF
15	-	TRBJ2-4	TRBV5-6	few	TGTGCCAGCAGCCGATTGACAATAGCCAAAAACATTCAGTACTTC	CASSRLTIAKNIQYF
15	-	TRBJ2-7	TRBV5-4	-	TGTGCCAGCAGCTTGGGGGGCCCGACCTCCTACGAGCAGTACTTC	CASSLGGPTSYEQYF
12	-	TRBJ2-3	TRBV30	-	TGTGCCTGGAGTCCGCAGGGAAATACGCAGTATTTT	CAWSPQGNTQYF
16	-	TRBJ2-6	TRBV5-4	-	TGTGCCAGCAGCTCAAGCCTCGGGGCTGGGGCCAACGTCCTGACTTTC	CASSSSLGAGANVLTF
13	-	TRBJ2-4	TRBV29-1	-	TGCAGCGTTGACGGAGGGGCTAGAAACATTCAGTACTTC	CSVDGGARNIQYF
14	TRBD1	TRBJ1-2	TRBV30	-	TGTGCCTGGAGCCCGGACAGGTTTGACTATGGCTACACCTTC	CAWSPDRFDYGYTF
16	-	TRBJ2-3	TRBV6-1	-	TGTGCCAGCAGTGATCGTGGACTCACCAGCCCAGATACGCAGTATTTT	CASSDRGLTSPDTQYF
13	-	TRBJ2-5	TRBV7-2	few	TGTGCCAGCAGCTTGTCCAGGGAAGAGACCCAGTACTTC	CASSLSREETQYF
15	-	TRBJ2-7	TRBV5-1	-	TGCGCCAGCAGCTCCCTTGGAGGACTGTCCTACGAGCAGTACTTC	CASSSLGGLSYEQYF
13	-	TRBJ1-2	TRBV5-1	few	TGCGCCAGCAGCTTGGCCGCCGACTATGGCTACACCTTC	CASSLAADYGYTF
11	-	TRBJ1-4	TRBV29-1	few	TGCAGCGTTGACCTTAATGAAAAACTGTTTTTT	CSVDLNEKLFF
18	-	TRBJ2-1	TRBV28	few	TGTGCCAGCAGTTTATCTCCCGTGCGCCGGGAGTACTACAATGAGCAGTTCTTC	CASSLSPVRREYYNEQFF
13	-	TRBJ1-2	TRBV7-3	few	TGTGCCAGCAGCTTCGCCACCGTGGGAGGCTACACCTTC	CASSFATVGGYTF
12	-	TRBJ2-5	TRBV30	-	TGTGCCTGGGCGGGGTTTGGTGAGACCCAGTACTTC	CAWAGFGETQYF
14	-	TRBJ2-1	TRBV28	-	TGTGCCAGCCGGTCGCGGGGCTCCTACAATGAGCAGTTCTTC	CASRSRGSYNEQFF
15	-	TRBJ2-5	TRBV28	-	TGTGCCAGCAGACCCCGACATTGGTACCAAGAGACCCAGTACTTC	CASRPRHWYQETQYF
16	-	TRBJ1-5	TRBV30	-	TGTGCCTGGAGTCCCCGTTGGGGGGCTCGCAATCAGCCCCAGCATTTT	CAWSPRWGARNQPQHF
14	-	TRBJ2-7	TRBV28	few	TGTGCCAGCAGTCCTGGATTCGAGGCCTACGAGCAGTACTTC	CASSPGFEAYEQYF
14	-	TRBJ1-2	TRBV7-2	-	TGTGCCAGCAGCTTAGGAGGGTCAGGCTATGGCTACACCTTC	CASSLGGSGYGYTF
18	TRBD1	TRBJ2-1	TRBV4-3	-	TGCGCCAGCAGCCAAGATCTTGTGAGACAGGGGTTCTACAATGAGCAGTTCTTC	CASSQDLVRQGFYNEQFF
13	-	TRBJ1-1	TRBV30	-	TGTGCCTGGAGTAGGGCGATGGGGCTTGAAGCTTTCTTT	CAWSRAMGLEAFF
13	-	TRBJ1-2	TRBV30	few	TGTGCCTGGAGTGAGGAACAGACCTATGGCTACACCTTC	CAWSEEQTYGYTF
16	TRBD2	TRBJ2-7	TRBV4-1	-	TGCGCCAGCAGCCAAAGACTAGCGGGCGGTCGTCGGGAGCAGTACTTC	CASSQRLAGGRREQYF
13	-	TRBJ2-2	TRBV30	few	TGTGCCTGGAGTGTTCGGGGAGGCGGGGAGCTGTTTTTT	CAWSVRGGGELFF
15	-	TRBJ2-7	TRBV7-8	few	TGTGCCAGCAGCTTAGAGAGCCTAGGAGACTACGAGCAGTACTTC	CASSLESLGDYEQYF
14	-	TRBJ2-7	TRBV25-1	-	TGTGCCAGCAGTGCTTTGGGGAGTTCCTACGAGCAGTACTTC	CASSALGSSYEQYF
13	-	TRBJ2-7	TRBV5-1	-	TGCGCCACCGGGACCGGGACCCTGGGAGAGCAGTACTTC	CATGTGTLGEQYF
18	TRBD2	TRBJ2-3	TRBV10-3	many	TGTGCCATCAGGAACAGGACTAGCGGGAGACAGGGCACAGATACGCAGTATTTT	CAIRNRTSGRQGTDTQYF
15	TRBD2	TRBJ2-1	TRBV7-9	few	TGTGCCAGCAGTCTTGGAGCGGGAGGGTTAAATGAGCAGTTCTTC	CASSLGAGGLNEQFF
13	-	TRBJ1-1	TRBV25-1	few	TGTGCCAGCAGTGTTACAGATAACACTGAAGCTTTCTTT	CASSVTDNTEAFF
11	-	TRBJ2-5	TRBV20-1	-	TGCAGTGCTAGCGACCAAGAGACCCAGTACTTC	CSASDQETQYF
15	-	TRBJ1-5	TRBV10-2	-	TGCGCCAGCAGTGAGGGAGCTCCTGGGGATCAGCCCCAGCATTTT	CASSEGAPGDQPQHF
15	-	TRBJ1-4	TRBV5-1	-	TGCGCCAGCAGCATCTCCGGGACGGATAATGAAAAACTGTTTTTT	CASSISGTDNEKLFF
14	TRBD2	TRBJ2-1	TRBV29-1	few	TGCAGCGTCAGGGGGGGACTAGCGGGAAATGAGCAGTTCTTC	CSVRGGLAGNEQFF
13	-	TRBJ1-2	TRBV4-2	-	TGTGCCAGCAGCCAAGACCGACAGGATTCGGACACCTTC	CASSQDRQDSDTF
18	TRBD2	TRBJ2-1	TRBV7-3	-	TGTGCCAGCAGCCCCCCTGGGCTAGCGGGAAGCTCCTACAATGAGCAGTTCTTC	CASSPPGLAGSSYNEQFF
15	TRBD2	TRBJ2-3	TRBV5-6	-	TGTGCCAGCAACCCCCTAGCGGGAGCGGGAGATACGCAGTATTTT	CASNPLAGAGDTQYF
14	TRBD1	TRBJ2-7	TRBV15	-	TGTGCCACCAGCAGCACAGGGGTGTCCTACGAGCAGTACTTC	CATSSTGVSYEQYF
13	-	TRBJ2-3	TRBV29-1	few	TGCAGCGGTCAGGGGACAAGCACAGATACGCAGTATTTT	CSGQGTSTDTQYF
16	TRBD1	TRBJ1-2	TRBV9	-	TGTGCCAGCAGCCTACAACTCGTTGACAGGGGAGAAGGCTACACCTTC	CASSLQLVDRGEGYTF
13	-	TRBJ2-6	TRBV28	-	TGTGCCAGCAGCCTATTTGGGGCCAACGTCCTGACTTTC	CASSLFGANVLTF
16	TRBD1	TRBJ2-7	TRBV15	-	TGTGCCACCAGCAGTCAAGACAGGGTCACGTCCTACGAGCAGTACTTC	CATSSQDRVTSYEQYF